These 28 T cell receptor beta chains share one sample of origin, sequenced in a study of CD8 T cells in Susac syndrome. Reverse transcription used about 0.45 to 1 ug RNA and random hexamers. One entry per CDR3 protein results from TCRdb running MiXCR on the immunoSEQ multiplex PCR reads. The sample yields around 120,000 distinct CDR3 sequences, roughly 94% seen once. The specimen sequenced was CD4+ T cells from PBMCs. These TCRs come from a human donor with multiple sclerosis.

V usage is TRBV11-2 and J usage is TRBJ1-2; tentative D call: TRBD1 (6 bases). V was cut by 5 bases and J by 7 bases, with 8 bases left in between. Germline lookup yields CDR1 SGHAT and CDR2 FQNNGV. The CDR3 is 11 residues long. The CDR3 DNA reads as TGTGCCAGCAGCCACAGGGTTGGCTACACCTTC. Its translation is CASSHRVGYTF.

The chain carries TRBV18 and TRBJ2-2; D remains ambiguous. The CDR3 extends over 15 amino acids. V was pared by 0 bases and J by 6 bases, with 11 bases between. Germline CDR1 and CDR2: KGHSH and LQKENI. The CDR3 spells CASSPPRDGPGELFF. In DNA, the CDR3 is TGTGCCAGCTCACCACCAAGGGATGGACCCGGGGAGCTGTTTTTT.

The chain combines TRBV12-3 or TRBV12-4 with TRBJ1-2; D unclear. V lost 2 bases and J lost 5, with 6 bases in between. The CDR3 runs to 12 residues. The CDR3: CASSLTLYGYTF. CDR3 nucleotides: TGTGCCAGCAGTTTAACCCTTTATGGCTACACCTTC.

This clonotype has just one count. V and J are TRBV10-3 and TRBJ2-7; D unresolved. Germline V gene sequence: CDR1 ENHRY, CDR2 SYGVKD. The CDR3 has 12 residues. V was shortened by 3 bases and J by 3 bases, with 6 bases between the two germline ends. CDR3 sequence (DNA): TGTGCCATCAGTGATGCAGGCTACGAGCAGTACTTC. As protein: CAISDAGYEQYF.

The chain uses TRBV29-1 and TRBJ2-7; 8 bases fit TRBD1. V shed 8 bases and J 5 bases; nucleotides not matched to a gene: 8. CDR3 size: 12 residues. CDR1 is SQVTM and CDR2 is ANQGSEA in the germline V gene. The CDR3 here is CSYDRGSNEQYF. The CDR3 DNA sequence: TGCAGCTATGACAGGGGCTCGAACGAGCAGTACTTC.

CDR3 sequence reads: CASSFGSLGNTEAFF. The CDR3 DNA reads TGTGCCAGCAGTTTCGGAAGTCTCGGGAACACTGAAGCTTTCTTT. V gene TRBV12-3 or TRBV12-4 combines with J gene TRBJ1-1, with D uncertain. Trimming pared 3 bases from V and 1 base from J, leaving 12 bases between. The CDR3 runs to 15 residues.

This chain joins TRBV25-1 and TRBJ2-5; the D gene is possibly TRBD2 (6 bases). The CDR3 covers 14 residues. The germline V gene has CDR1 MGHDK and CDR2 SYGVNS. The ends were cut back, 2 bases at V and 5 bases at J, with 12 bases in the middle. CDR3 protein: CASSEGRLGETQYF. CDR3 bases: TGTGCCAGCAGTGAAGGGAGGCTAGGGGAGACCCAGTACTTC.

The J gene is TRBJ2-5, the V gene TRBV12-5; D possibly corresponds to TRBD1 (6 bases). CDR1 and CDR2 from the germline V gene are LGHNT and FRNRAP. V dropped 4 bases and J dropped 1 base, with 16 bases sitting between them. The CDR3 loop spans 16 amino acids. Written as DNA, the CDR3 is TGTGCTAGTGGTTCGGCAGTCGGACAGTTCCAAGAGACCCAGTACTTC. This codes for CASGSAVGQFQETQYF.

The rearrangement uses TRBV6-1 and TRBJ1-2; maybe TRBD1 (6 bases). Trimming took off 6 bases at V and 6 bases at J, with 23 bases between the two ends. The CDR3 is 16 residues long. Per the germline V gene, CDR1 is MNHNS and CDR2 is SASEGT. This CDR3 is CASSSSAGQPLDGYTF. Here the CDR3 DNA reads TGTGCCAGCAGCTCATCAGCCGGACAGCCCCTGGATGGCTACACCTTC.

Written as DNA, the CDR3 is TGTGCCAGCAGCCAAGATAAGGGACAGGGGGAGACCCAGTACTTC. It is translated as CASSQDKGQGETQYF. The V gene is TRBV4-2, the J gene TRBJ2-5; 10 nucleotides line up with TRBD1. V lost 0 bases, J lost 5 bases, and 3 bases stayed unmatched. Germline lookup yields CDR1 LGHNA and CDR2 YNFKEQ. The CDR3 has 15 amino acids.

The sample holds one count of this clonotype. The rearrangement links TRBV7-9 to TRBJ2-2, with 8 bases that match TRBD1. V dropped 3 bases and J dropped 5; count of bases not matched to a gene: 5. Germline assignment: CDR1 SEHNR and CDR2 FQNEAQ (reference sequence). This CDR3 has 15 amino acids. The CDR3 nucleotides are TGTGCCAGCAGCTTGCTGCAGGGGGCGACCGGGGAGCTGTTTTTT. Protein: CASSLLQGATGELFF.

The chain combines TRBV7-2 with TRBJ2-7, with 8 bases that match TRBD2. Looked up from germline, CDR1 is SGHTA and CDR2 is FQGNSA. The CDR3 covers 16 residues. J lost 2 bases, V lost 2 bases, and 8 bases had no gene match. CDR3 coding DNA: TGTGCCAGCAGCTTACGGGGGGGGATACAGGCCTACGAGCAGTACTTC. It translates to CASSLRGGIQAYEQYF.

This chain links TRBV6-5 with TRBJ1-1; D gene ambiguous. In germline, CDR1 is MNHEY, CDR2 SVGAGI. The CDR3 is made up of 15 amino acids. V was trimmed by 2 bases and J by 3 bases, leaving 13 bases between them. The CDR3 DNA sequence: TGTGCCAGCAGTTACGGGTGGCGGTTTGACACTGAAGCTTTCTTT. This codes for CASSYGWRFDTEAFF.

This sequence joins TRBV29-1 and TRBJ2-1, with 12 bases identical to TRBD2. The CDR3 has 14 residues. CDR1 SQVTM and CDR2 ANQGSEA come from the germline V gene. V shed 4 bases, J shed 6 bases, and the junction held 4 bases outside the gene matches. This chain's CDR3 is CSVGLAGGPNEQFF. In DNA, the CDR3 is TGCAGCGTTGGGCTAGCGGGGGGGCCCAATGAGCAGTTCTTC.

V and J are TRBV12-3 or TRBV12-4 and TRBJ2-2; possible D gene TRBD2, 6 bases. This CDR3 is built from 17 residues. Trimming shortened V by 5 bases and J by 0 bases, and 16 bases separated the two germline ends. CDR3 in amino acids: CASSLWTGASNTGELFF. DNA for the CDR3: TGTGCCAGCAGTCTTTGGACGGGAGCCTCGAACACCGGGGAGCTGTTTTTT.

The CDR3 spells CASSLVRGSGTLETQYF. The CDR3 region has the DNA TGTGCCAGCAGCTTGGTCAGGGGTAGCGGGACCCTAGAGACCCAGTACTTC. The chain joins TRBV5-6 to TRBJ2-5; 8 bases agree with TRBD2. Germline loops: CDR1 SGHDT, CDR2 YYEEEE. The CDR3 is 17 amino acids. V lost 0 bases, J lost 4 bases, and 11 bases stayed unmatched.

This chain uses TRBV7-2 with TRBJ1-5; D remains unclear. V was clipped by 5 bases and J by 7 bases, with 15 bases between them. Per the germline V gene, CDR1 is SGHTA and CDR2 is FQGNSA. The CDR3 is made up of 14 amino acids. CDR3 DNA sequence: TGTGCCAGCAGCCCAGGACGTGGGGAGCAGCCCCAGCATTTT. This sequence encodes CASSPGRGEQPQHF.

The chain employs TRBV4-1 and TRBJ1-2; D gene ambiguous. This CDR3 is 15 amino acids long. The germline V gene encodes CDR1 MGHRA and CDR2 YSYEKL. V lost 3 bases and J lost 2, with 13 bases in between. The CDR3 protein is CASSHGGPINYGYTF. CDR3 bases: TGCGCCAGCAGCCACGGAGGACCAATAAACTATGGCTACACCTTC.

The chain joins TRBV2 to TRBJ2-2; D is undetermined. The CDR3 covers 12 residues. Trimming cost V 3 bases and J 10 bases, with 9 bases left between them. Germline V gene sequence: CDR1 SNHLY, CDR2 FYNNEI. The CDR3 DNA reads TGTGCCAGCAGTGACAGGTTGGCGGAGCTGTTTTTT. Translating it yields CASSDRLAELFF.

The gene calls are TRBV6-2 or TRBV6-3 and TRBJ2-5, with D tentatively TRBD1 or TRBD2 (5 bases each). V gave up 6 bases and J gave up 2 bases, with 13 bases separating them. CDR1 and CDR2 (germline): MNHEY, SVGEGT. The CDR3 has 14 amino acids. DNA of the CDR3: TGTGCCAGCAGCCCCCGGGGCCCACAAGAGACCCAGTACTTC. This sequence encodes CASSPRGPQETQYF.

The V and J genes are TRBV9 and TRBJ2-1; no firm D call. The V end was cut by 3 bases, the J end by 0 bases, with 16 bases between. Germline V CDR1 and CDR2: SGDLS, YYNGEE. The CDR3 totals 17 residues. The CDR3 protein is CASSDDGPLSSYNEQFF. As DNA, the CDR3 is TGTGCCAGCAGCGATGATGGACCACTTAGCTCCTACAATGAGCAGTTCTTC.

This chain links TRBV19 with TRBJ1-1; a weak D match, TRBD1 (6 bases). The germline V gene has CDR1 LNHDA and CDR2 SQIVND (reference sequence). V was trimmed by 5 bases and J by 1 base, leaving 11 bases between them. CDR3 length equals 14 residues. DNA of the CDR3: TGTGCCAGTAGTTCCCGAGGGGGGAACACTGAAGCTTTCTTT. It translates to CASSSRGGNTEAFF.

CDR3: CASSSPTVNPGEAFF. CDR3 nucleotide sequence: TGCGCCAGCAGCTCCCCGACGGTGAATCCTGGTGAAGCTTTCTTT. The V and J genes are TRBV4-1 and TRBJ1-1; D is unclear. V gave up 5 bases and J gave up 7 bases, with 20 bases separating them. This CDR3 has 15 residues. The germline V gene encodes CDR1 MGHRA and CDR2 YSYEKL.

The chain links TRBV6-6 to TRBJ2-7, with D unclear. This CDR3 comprises 13 residues. Trimming left V 6 bases short and J 2 bases short, with 11 bases between. The germline CDR1 and CDR2 sequences are MNHNY and SVGAGI (reference sequence). This CDR3 reads CASRGGSTYEQYF. The CDR3 region has the DNA TGTGCCAGCAGGGGTGGGTCCACCTACGAGCAGTACTTC.

The V and J genes are TRBV19 and TRBJ1-1, with 10 nucleotides matching TRBD1. The germline V gene has CDR1 LNHDA and CDR2 SQIVND (reference sequence). Trimming removed 5 bases from V and 5 bases from J; junction bases left unmatched: 8. This CDR3 has 15 residues. CDR3 amino acids: CASSLRDRGRTEAFF. CDR3 coding DNA: TGTGCCAGTAGTCTCCGGGACAGGGGCCGTACTGAAGCTTTCTTT.

The chain couples TRBV5-1 to TRBJ2-1; 10 bases map to TRBD1. This CDR3 is 15 amino acids long. CDR1 and CDR2 (germline): SGHRS, YFSETQ. V shed 4 bases and J 7 bases; nucleotides not matched to a gene: 8. Here the CDR3 DNA reads TGCGCCAGCAGCCCAGGGACAGGGGATCTGAATGAGCAGTTCTTC. Protein: CASSPGTGDLNEQFF.

The V gene is TRBV28, the J gene TRBJ1-2; 7 positions agree with TRBD1. Trimming cost V 6 bases and J 5 bases; bases outside gene matches: 6. This CDR3 region has 13 residues. The V gene's germline CDR1 is MDHEN and CDR2 SYDVKM. CDR3 region: CASRLTGPYGYTF. The CDR3 DNA reads TGTGCCAGCAGGTTGACAGGGCCATATGGCTACACCTTC.

J is TRBJ2-5 and V is TRBV6-5, with a tentative D call TRBD1 (6 bases). V was trimmed by 5 bases and J by 7 bases, leaving 11 bases between them. CDR1 is MNHEY and CDR2 is SVGAGI in the germline V gene. There are 12 residues in the CDR3. CDR3 DNA sequence: TGTGCCAGCAGTGCCCCAGGGGTGACCCAGTACTTC. Amino acid sequence: CASSAPGVTQYF.